The entry that follows covers one T cell receptor (beta chain) sequence. It lacks a known antigen. The record has no base qualities; no much larger clone is one base away. The data stem from a study of OX40 agonist ivuxolimab in advanced cancers. Context from the whole study: Ivuxolimab was an agonistic, fully human IgG2 monoclonal antibody directed against OX40 (CD134), a costimulatory receptor. Intravenous ivuxolimab was administered to patients every 2 weeks at six dose levels: 0.01, 0.1, 0.3, 1.5, 3 and 10 mg/kg. Among the 50 to 55 dose-escalation patients, around 19 had hepatocellular carcinoma, 15 melanoma, 9 renal cell carcinoma and 9 head and neck cancer. The dose-escalation cohort was about 83% male with a mean age of approximately 60 years, ranging from roughly 23 to 85. Prior anti-PD-1, anti-PD-L1 or anti-CTLA-4 therapy was permitted, and 40% of dose-escalation patients had received checkpoint inhibitors. Partial responses were achieved by three dose-escalation patients, of whom one had hepatocellular carcinoma and two had cutaneous melanoma. Peripheral TCRbeta sequencing aimed to test whether ivuxolimab altered TCR sequence diversity and caused clonal T-cell expansion. The paper describes the monotherapy dose-escalation part (N = 52 patients) of the phase I trial of ivuxolimab. Results the study describes overall, beyond this receptor: Low levels of normalized T-cell clonal expansion were also seen in some patients who did not respond. At doses from 0.1 to 3.0 mg/kg, clonal expansion was seen in both CD4+ and CD8+ blood T cells between baseline and week 6. In the 0.1-3.0 mg/kg groups, partial responders were among the patients with the lowest normalized peripheral clonal expansion, particularly in CD8+ T cells. Which antigens the clonally expanded peripheral T cells were specific for was not determined. After ivuxolimab, CD8+ T cells had more expanded clones than CD4+ T cells on average.

The trial excluded patients who had a history of autoimmune disease or were on systemic immunosuppression. Peripheral blood for TCR sequencing was drawn from every dose cohort at baseline, at cycle 4 day 1 and at cycle 7 day 1. The samples were taken from a phase I, first-in-human, multicenter, open-label dose-escalation trial of ivuxolimab. The trial enrolled adults with locally advanced or metastatic head and neck squamous cell, hepatocellular, melanoma or renal cell carcinoma. Before TCR sequencing, CD4+ T cells and CD8+ T cells from peripheral blood were sorted into separate populations. The CDR3 goes from the cysteine to the phenylalanine over 13 residues. The read is trimmed to its CDR3 DNA, 39 bases read in frame from base 1. Looking up the germline V gene yields CDR1 MNHEY and CDR2 SVGAGI. The germline V and J ends show losses of 6 bases and 6 bases respectively, and no gene match explains 7 bases of the junction.

To sequence the TCRbeta CDR3 region, genomic DNA was isolated from the sorted cells. TCRbeta CDR3 regions were sequenced using the immunoSEQ Assay. The table was pulled from immuneACCESS by TCRdb, which kept in-frame rearrangements only. Such tables lose some clones; where checked, under half of the loss comes from unresolved V genes, and the rest has no known cause. For this sample there are tens of thousands of clones; over 80% appear just once. Approximately 3.2% of the sample rests with the top ten. Source: CD4+ or CD8+ T cells sorted from blood, taken in a trial of the OX40 agonist ivuxolimab. This clonotype was obtained from an adult with an advanced solid tumor such as melanoma, head and neck, liver or kidney cancer. This chain joins TRBV6-5 to TRBJ1-2; the junction holds 7 bases that match TRBD1. The encoded CDR3 is CASSQTGLHGYTF. The DNA reads as follows: TGTGCCAGCAGCCAGACAGGGTTGCATGGCTACACCTTC.